This record concerns one TCR beta chain sequence. This clonotype was seen repeatedly, ten times or more. Its antigen is still unknown. No base quality values were provided; no much bigger clone lies one nucleotide off. There are 15 amino acids in the CDR3, from cysteine to phenylalanine inclusive. Only CDR3 DNA is held: 45 bases, read in frame from base 1. CDR1 and CDR2 were assigned from the germline V gene as SQVTM and ANQGSEA. Trimming removed 6 bases from V and 2 bases from J, leaving 20 bases between the germline ends. Ophthalmopathy patients had moderately to severely active disease, Clinical Activity Score of at least 3, NOSPECS grade of at least 4, and disease duration under 3 months. Patients with other autoimmune diseases, uncontrolled infections, pregnancy or lactation were excluded. Clinical symptoms, serum thyroxine, TRAb, thyroid ultrasound and orbital computed tomography formed the basis of the diagnosis. Using Ficoll-Paque density gradient centrifugation, PBMCs were isolated from less than 11 ml of fresh peripheral blood. Total RNA was extracted with Trizol reagent and quality-checked on an Agilent 2100 Bioanalyzer.

TCR beta CDR3 regions were amplified from RNA transcripts for repertoire sequencing. A first-round RT-PCR used HTBI primers with the Qiagen OneStep RT-PCR kit, followed by a second-round multiplex PCR, size selection and purification. Libraries were sequenced on an Illumina HiSeq2000 using paired-end 100 bp reads. As for the original processing: SOAPnuke was used for read processing, and reads with adapters, uncalled bases, a mean Phred below 15, or no exact constant-primer or identifier match were discarded. COPE v1.2.5 was used to merge high-quality paired reads. Clonotypes were defined as unique nucleotide sequences and were aligned to IMGT TRB V, D and J references using MiTCR v1.1. Only V-J combinations with frequency above 0.0001 were analysed, covering 99.2% of repertoires. For each V-J combination, a TCR clonal expansion and chaos score was defined as F50 clonal expansion divided by the chaos observed in the TCRdist matrix. Welch's t-statistics and random forest were used to reduce features to approximately 13 V-J combinations, which were fed into a naive Bayes classifier. The Morisita-Horn index was used to measure how similar the thyroid and blood repertoires were. TCRdb reran the public reads through fastp at Q25 and MiXCR, keeping productive beta chains. Rows with one shared CDR3 protein collapse into an entry with the most common genes and DNA. The V and J calls and clone size come from TCRdb's table, not from the authors' own analysis. This sample lists roughly 400,000 distinct CDR3 sequences; around 20% were detected once. The top ten clones comprise 1.6% of the sample.

The record originates from a study of Graves' ophthalmopathy and Graves' hyperthyroidism (dated by TCRdb to the late 2010s). Broadly, across the study: Peripheral blood was collected at initial diagnosis, before any treatment. In roughly 6 hyperthyroidism patients, the T-cell repertoires found in thyroid tissue were compared with those found in blood. Once sampling was done, hyperthyroidism patients were given methimazole at a starting dose of 30 mg daily, while ophthalmopathy patients were given high-dose intravenous methylprednisolone. A discovery set of 95 to 100 patients (approximately 42 ophthalmopathy, about 58 stable hyperthyroidism) was enrolled to explore V-J signatures distinguishing ophthalmopathy from hyperthyroidism. An independent validation cohort was composed of approximately 18 hyperthyroidism patients and about 16 patients who later progressed from hyperthyroidism to ophthalmopathy. In total, some 140 blood samples were TCR-sequenced: approximately 40 ophthalmopathy, some 72 hyperthyroidism and approximately 17 hyperthyroidism-to-ophthalmopathy patients. The 90 to 100 discovery patients were randomly divided into training and test sets at a 7:3 ratio. The study used TCR beta repertoire signatures to distinguish Graves' ophthalmopathy from Graves' hyperthyroidism and to predict progression to ophthalmopathy.

Here is what the overall study found, with its caveats: Sample size was not predetermined statistically, and investigators were not blinded to group allocation. In cross-validation, the 13-signature model distinguished ophthalmopathy from stable hyperthyroidism with 85% to 90% sensitivity and approximately 81% specificity, and in the test set the corresponding values were roughly 80% and 76%. In validation, the model predicted ophthalmopathy progression with about 70% sensitivity and roughly 72% specificity; roughly 12 predicted patients were CT-confirmed with GO in a median of about 6.1 months. Most of the expanded thyroid clonotypes with a frequency above 0.001 were also detected in blood, and it was suggested that the thyroid immune response may be reflected by blood repertoires.

The sequence was collected from a woman younger than 30 with Graves' ophthalmopathy. Donor details come from another sample of the same person, matched by shared clones. The sequencing input was peripheral blood. The V and J segments used are TRBV29-1 and TRBJ2-7, with a tentative D gene TRBD2 over 6 matching bases. The CDR3 corresponds to CSVIQRADFPYEQYF. Read as DNA, the sequence is TGCAGCGTCATCCAGCGGGCAGACTTTCCCTACGAGCAGTACTTC.